A single sample gave rise to the 20 T cell receptor beta chains below, sequenced in a study of OX40 agonist ivuxolimab in advanced cancers. Generated by immunoSEQ multiplex PCR, the TCRdb table keeps only in-frame clones and is missing some. This table has about 50,000 clones, 70% to 90% appearing once. Source: CD4+ or CD8+ T cells sorted from blood, taken in a trial of the OX40 agonist ivuxolimab. The receptors derive from an adult with an advanced solid tumor such as melanoma, head and neck, liver or kidney cancer.

This clone has only a few counts. This rearrangement joins TRBV6-5 to TRBJ2-7; TRBD1 matches at 8 bases. The germline V gene has CDR1 MNHEY and CDR2 SVGAGI. CDR3 size: 16 residues. V lost 0 bases and J lost 5; bases outside the gene matches: 9. This CDR3 reads CASSYSRTGSPHEQYF. CDR3 DNA: TGTGCCAGCAGTTACTCGAGGACAGGGTCCCCCCACGAGCAGTACTTC.

The genes are TRBV6-6 and TRBJ2-5; no firm D call. The CDR3 contains 11 residues. Germline-derived CDR1 and CDR2 are MNHNY and SVGAGI (reference sequence). The germline V and J ends were trimmed by 5 bases and 7 bases, with 8 bases remaining between them. In DNA form, the CDR3 reads TGTGCCAGCAGTCCCCCGGGGACCCAGTACTTC. Translating it yields CASSPPGTQYF.

The chain uses TRBV4-1 and TRBJ1-2; D is undetermined. The germline V gene encodes CDR1 MGHRA and CDR2 YSYEKL. Trimming removed 2 bases at V and 2 bases at J, with 6 bases between. The CDR3 is 13 residues long. The CDR3 bases are TGCGCCAGCAGCCAACCCTCAAACTATGGCTACACCTTC. Protein sequence: CASSQPSNYGYTF.

This chain uses TRBV9 with TRBJ1-3; weak D call: TRBD1 (5 bases). The V and J ends lost 3 bases and 0 bases respectively, with 7 bases between them. Germline CDR1 reads SGDLS; CDR2 reads YYNGEE. This CDR3 spans 14 amino acids. CDR3 in amino acids: CASSAGISGNTIYF. The CDR3, as DNA: TGTGCCAGCAGCGCAGGGATCTCTGGAAACACCATATATTTT.

This rearrangement joins TRBV27 to TRBJ1-2, with TRBD1 identical over 11 bases. This CDR3 is 15 amino acids long. Germline V lookup: CDR1 MNHEY, CDR2 SMNVEV (reference sequence). V gave up 2 bases and J gave up 4 bases; unmatched junction bases: 3. The chain's CDR3 is CASSLGQGAVYGYTF. CDR3 DNA: TGTGCCAGCAGTTTAGGACAGGGGGCGGTCTATGGCTACACCTTC.

This sequence joins TRBV7-9 and TRBJ1-4; 9 bases agree with TRBD1. This CDR3 has 15 amino acids. Germline CDR1 SEHNR, CDR2 FQNEAQ (reference sequence). V shed 5 bases and J 5 bases; nucleotides not matched to a gene: 6. CDR3 in DNA: TGTGCCAGCAGCCCCCGGGACAGGGAAAATGAAAAACTGTTTTTT. Translation gives CASSPRDRENEKLFF.

This chain links TRBV13 with TRBJ2-1; D possibly uses TRBD1 or TRBD2 (5 bases each). V lost 5 bases and J 4 bases, leaving 12 bases between the germline ends. CDR3 length equals 14 residues. The germline V gene has CDR1 PRHDT and CDR2 FYEKMQ (reference sequence). CDR3 protein: CASSTRDRYNEQFF. For the CDR3, the DNA is TGTGCCAGCAGCACCCGGGACCGTTACAATGAGCAGTTCTTC.

The chain combines TRBV6-6 with TRBJ2-7; TRBD2 matches at 13 bases. CDR1 is MNHNY and CDR2 is SVGAGI in the germline V gene (reference sequence). V lost 1 base and J lost 7; bases outside the gene matches: 4. CDR3 length equals 15 residues. The CDR3 protein is CASSYWGLAGLEQYF. CDR3 nucleotide sequence: TGTGCCAGCAGTTACTGGGGACTAGCGGGATTGGAGCAGTACTTC.

This chain links TRBV29-1 with TRBJ2-1; D is unclear. This CDR3 region has 13 residues. Germline CDR1 and CDR2: SQVTM and ANQGSEA. V dropped 8 bases and J dropped 5 bases, with 16 bases sitting between them. CDR3 DNA: TGCAGCTCCGACCTGGACCTCAACAATGAGCAGTTCTTC. Its translation: CSSDLDLNNEQFF.

The rearrangement joins TRBV4-2 to TRBJ2-3; 8 bases match TRBD2. V was clipped by 1 base and J by 1 base; unmatched bases: 4. Germline V CDR1 and CDR2: LGHNA, YNFKEQ. CDR3 length: 16 amino acids. The CDR3 loop is CASSQVTGGRTDTQYF. CDR3 nucleotide sequence: TGTGCCAGCAGCCAAGTAACGGGGGGGCGCACAGATACGCAGTATTTT.

This chain links TRBV9 with TRBJ1-1; unclear D gene. CDR3 length equals 13 residues. V dropped 0 bases and J dropped 5 bases, with 8 bases sitting between them. CDR1 is SGDLS and CDR2 is YYNGEE in the germline V gene. The CDR3 DNA reads as TGTGCCAGCAGCGTAGGAGGGTTGACTGAAGCTTTCTTT. Its protein product is CASSVGGLTEAFF.

The gene calls are TRBV2 and TRBJ1-5; TRBD1 might be the D (5 bases). With 1 base removed from V and 2 bases from J, the gap between germline ends came to 21 bases. CDR1 is SNHLY and CDR2 is FYNNEI in the germline V gene. There are 19 residues in the CDR3. CDR3 protein: CASSEEQVFRGFGNQPQHF. Here the CDR3 DNA reads TGTGCCAGCAGTGAAGAACAGGTTTTTAGGGGTTTTGGCAATCAGCCCCAGCATTTT. Complete variable domain (other parts from reference TRBV2 and TRBJ1-5): EPEVTQTPSHQVTQMGQEVILRCVPISNHLYFYWYRQILGQKVEFLVSFYNNEISEKSEIFDDQFSVERPDGSNFTLKIRSTKLEDSAMYFCASSEEQVFRGFGNQPQHFGDGTRLSIL.

V and J are TRBV30 and TRBJ2-2; D remains ambiguous. CDR1 is GTSNPN and CDR2 is SVGIG in the germline V gene (reference sequence). V lost 3 bases and J lost 5, with 13 bases in between. The CDR3 spans 14 residues. CDR3 loop: CAWRGRFRTGELFF. The CDR3 DNA is TGTGCCTGGAGGGGTAGATTTAGGACCGGGGAGCTGTTTTTT. Combining the CDR3 with reference TRBV30 and TRBJ2-2 gives the whole variable domain SQTIHQWPATLVQPVGSPLSLECTVEGTSNPNLYWYRQAAGRGLQLLFYSVGIGQISSEVPQNLSASRPQDRQFILSSKKLLLSDSGFYLCAWRGRFRTGELFFGEGSRLTVL.

This chain links TRBV5-6 with TRBJ2-7; the match to TRBD2 covers 8 bases. This CDR3 region has 14 residues. The trim removed 5 bases at V and 5 bases at J, leaving 9 bases unmatched. From germline, CDR1 is SGHDT and CDR2 YYEEEE. CDR3 sequence: CASRWSGSRHEQYF. CDR3 DNA sequence: TGTGCCAGCAGGTGGAGCGGGAGCAGACACGAGCAGTACTTC.

The chain joins TRBV7-9 to TRBJ1-2, with D possibly matching TRBD1 (6 bases). The CDR3 totals 13 residues. Germline V CDR1 and CDR2: SEHNR, FQNEAQ (reference sequence). V was clipped by 7 bases and J by 5 bases, with 14 bases between them. CDR3 coding DNA: TGTGCCAGCATGGGGGGCACCGTATATGGCTACACCTTC. It is translated as CASMGGTVYGYTF. The whole variable domain, filled in from reference TRBV7-9 and TRBJ1-2, reads DTGVSQNPRHKITKRGQNVTFRCDPISEHNRLYWYRQTLGQGPEFLTYFQNEAQLEKSRLLSDRFSAERPKGSFSTLEIQRTEQGDSAMYLCASMGGTVYGYTFGSGTRLTVV.

The V gene is TRBV6-5, the J gene TRBJ2-1, with D hard to call. The ends were cut back, 2 bases at V and 7 bases at J, with 9 bases in the middle. Germline lookup yields CDR1 MNHEY and CDR2 SVGAGI. CDR3 length: 13 amino acids. CDR3 residues: CASSYDPKNEQFF. The CDR3, as DNA: TGTGCCAGCAGTTACGATCCGAAGAATGAGCAGTTCTTC.

The V and J genes are TRBV27 and TRBJ1-6; TRBD1 is a possible D gene (5 bases). This CDR3 region has 14 residues. The germline gives CDR1 MNHEY, CDR2 SMNVEV (reference sequence). The V gene lost 5 bases and the J gene lost 9 bases, with 14 bases spanning the gap. As DNA, the CDR3 is TGTGCCAGCAGTCCTTCAGGGTTTAGTTCACCCCTCCACTTT. Residues: CASSPSGFSSPLHF.

The V gene is TRBV5-6, the J gene TRBJ1-3; D gene uncertain. Germline V gene lookup returns CDR1 SGHDT and CDR2 YYEEEE. V was shortened by 0 bases and J by 0 bases, with 4 bases between the two germline ends. The CDR3 has 14 residues. CDR3 loop: CASSLAGSGNTIYF. DNA for the CDR3: TGTGCCAGCAGCTTGGCTGGCTCTGGAAACACCATATATTTT.

V is TRBV29-1 and J is TRBJ1-2; no firm D call. The CDR3 totals 11 residues. The germline gives CDR1 SQVTM, CDR2 ANQGSEA. Trimming pared 7 bases from V and 1 base from J, leaving 7 bases between. The CDR3 loop is CSGRINYGYTF. The CDR3 DNA sequence: TGCAGCGGACGGATTAACTATGGCTACACCTTC.

The chain has TRBV27 and TRBJ2-1; D unresolved. This CDR3 has 16 residues. Trimming stripped 6 bases from V and 3 bases from J, with 18 bases between. Germline-derived CDR1 and CDR2 are MNHEY and SMNVEV (reference sequence). CDR3 nucleotides: TGTGCCAGCAGATTAGATGGGCCTTGGCGCTACAATGAGCAGTTCTTC. Protein sequence: CASRLDGPWRYNEQFF.